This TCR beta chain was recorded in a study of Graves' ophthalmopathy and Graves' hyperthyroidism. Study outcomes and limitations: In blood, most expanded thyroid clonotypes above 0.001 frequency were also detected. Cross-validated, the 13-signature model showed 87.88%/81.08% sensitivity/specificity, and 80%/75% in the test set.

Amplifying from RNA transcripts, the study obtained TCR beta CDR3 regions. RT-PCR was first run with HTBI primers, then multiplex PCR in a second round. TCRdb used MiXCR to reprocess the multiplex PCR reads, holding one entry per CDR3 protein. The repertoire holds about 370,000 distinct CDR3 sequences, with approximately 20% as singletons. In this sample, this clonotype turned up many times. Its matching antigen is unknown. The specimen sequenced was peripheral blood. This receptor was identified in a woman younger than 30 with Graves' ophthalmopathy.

The CDR3 reads CASSQAGRAQETQYF. In DNA form, the CDR3 reads TGTGCCAGCAGCCAAGCCGGGAGAGCCCAAGAGACCCAGTACTTC. The rearrangement joins TRBV6-2 or TRBV6-3 to TRBJ2-5; a possible D gene is TRBD2 (6 bases). The CDR3 runs to 15 residues. In germline, CDR1 is MNHEY, CDR2 SVGEGT. V was cut by 6 bases and J by 1 base, with 15 bases left in between.